This is a list of T cell receptor beta chains from one sample in a study of CD8+ T cells in alopecia areata. Sequenced by immunoSEQ multiplex PCR; TCRdb stores in-frame clones only, minus some. The data show around 160,000 clones, 80% to 90% seen once. The sample consisted of CD8+ T cells sorted from blood, taken at week 0. The receptors come from a human donor with alopecia areata. CDR3s include the opening cysteine and the closing phenylalanine or tryptophan. The order of the fields is CDR3 protein, CDR3 DNA, clone size, J gene, D gene, V gene. D genes are given only for firm matches. Size is stated for part of the rows, as once, few or many counts, or as a class when the clone is expanded.

CASSFWSADGGEQYF TGTGCCAGCAGTTTTTGGTCCGCCGATGGGGGGGAGCAGTACTTC - TRBJ2-7 - TRBV27
CSVGAGGSNEQFF TGCAGCGTTGGAGCGGGGGGGAGTAATGAGCAGTTCTTC - TRBJ2-1 TRBD2 TRBV29-1
CATLEGANTGELFF TGTGCCACATTAGAGGGGGCGAACACCGGGGAGCTGTTTTTT few TRBJ2-2 - TRBV7-2
CAIREGLSNTEAFF TGTGCCATCAGAGAGGGGTTGTCGAACACTGAAGCTTTCTTT few TRBJ1-1 - TRBV10-3
CASSLGGHLNTEAFF TGTGCCAGCAGCTTGGGGGGACACTTGAACACTGAAGCTTTCTTT - TRBJ1-1 - TRBV5-4
CASSETTRQGAVGYTF TGTGCCAGCAGTGAAACGACCCGACAGGGGGCGGTGGGCTACACCTTC - TRBJ1-2 TRBD1 TRBV2
CASSGRGRAPIYQETQYF TGTGCCAGCAGTGGGCGGGGGCGCGCCCCGATTTACCAAGAGACCCAGTACTTC - TRBJ2-5 - TRBV2
CATSRVPPEATQPQHF TGTGCCACCAGCAGAGTTCCCCCCGAGGCCACGCAGCCCCAGCATTTT - TRBJ1-5 - TRBV15
CASSRVAGGYEQYF TGCGCCAGCAGCCGAGTAGCGGGAGGGTACGAGCAGTACTTC - TRBJ2-7 TRBD2 TRBV4-1
CASSLFERSSTGELFF TGCGCCAGCAGCTTGTTTGAGCGATCTAGCACCGGGGAGCTGTTTTTT - TRBJ2-2 - TRBV5-1
CASSDGSGSTDTQYF TGTGCCAGCAGTGATGGGTCAGGGAGCACAGATACGCAGTATTTT - TRBJ2-3 - TRBV6-4
CASSESSDSSYEQYF TGTGCCAGCAGTGAATCGTCGGACAGCTCCTACGAGCAGTACTTC - TRBJ2-7 - TRBV6-1
CAWISQTGSSYNEQFF TGTGCCTGGATCTCTCAGACAGGGAGCTCCTACAATGAGCAGTTCTTC few TRBJ2-1 TRBD1 TRBV30
CASSQEAGANYGYTF TGTGCCAGCAGCCAAGAAGCAGGGGCCAACTATGGCTACACCTTC - TRBJ1-2 - TRBV4-2
CASSGTSGGIDEQYF TGTGCCAGCAGCGGGACTAGCGGGGGGATTGACGAGCAGTACTTC - TRBJ2-7 TRBD2 TRBV7-9
CASSMRVNNEQFF TGTGCCAGCAGCATGCGGGTAAACAATGAGCAGTTCTTC - TRBJ2-1 - TRBV11-3
CASSFTSGSLNEQFF TGCGCCAGCAGCTTTACTAGCGGGAGTCTCAATGAGCAGTTCTTC - TRBJ2-1 TRBD2 TRBV5-1
CASSLEIDRGENTEAFF TGTGCCAGCAGCTTAGAGATAGATCGAGGGGAGAACACTGAAGCTTTCTTT - TRBJ1-1 - TRBV7-9
CASSLLTGDDYGYTF TGTGCCAGCAGCTTACTGACAGGGGATGACTATGGCTACACCTTC - TRBJ1-2 TRBD1 TRBV13
CASRGERERVYNEQFF TGTGCCAGCAGGGGAGAGCGGGAAAGGGTATACAATGAGCAGTTCTTC once TRBJ2-1 TRBD2 TRBV2
CASRAVSQETQYF TGTGCCAGCAGGGCTGTATCGCAAGAGACCCAGTACTTC - TRBJ2-5 - TRBV6-1
CASSPRDREWNGYTF TGTGCCAGCAGCCCAAGGGACAGGGAATGGAATGGCTACACCTTC - TRBJ1-2 TRBD1 TRBV7-9
CSVEVAGYNEQFF TGCAGCGTTGAGGTAGCGGGGTACAATGAGCAGTTCTTC - TRBJ2-1 TRBD2 TRBV29-1
CASSLGRVGWDEQFF TGTGCCAGCAGCTTGGGCAGGGTCGGATGGGATGAGCAGTTCTTC - TRBJ2-1 - TRBV7-8
CASSYMGEAYEQYF TGTGCCAGCAGTTACATGGGGGAAGCCTACGAGCAGTACTTC - TRBJ2-7 - TRBV6-5
CSVGEGTYEQYF TGCAGCGTTGGTGAGGGGACCTACGAGCAGTACTTC - TRBJ2-7 - TRBV29-1
CASSLVSDNEQFF TGTGCCAGCAGCTTGGTATCGGACAATGAGCAGTTCTTC - TRBJ2-1 - TRBV5-4
CASSLSAGGYEQYF TGCGCCAGCAGCTTGTCGGCTGGGGGCTACGAGCAGTACTTC - TRBJ2-7 - TRBV5-1
CASSAGTPVDEQFF TGTGCCAGCAGTGCCGGGACTCCTGTGGATGAGCAGTTCTTC once TRBJ2-1 - TRBV27
CASSDYVNTGELFF TGTGCCAGTTCCGATTATGTGAACACCGGGGAGCTGTTTTTT - TRBJ2-2 - TRBV6-5
CASPDRVGEQYF TGTGCCAGCCCGGACAGGGTAGGCGAGCAGTACTTC - TRBJ2-7 TRBD1 TRBV7-9
CAWSADGSNQPQHF TGTGCCTGGAGCGCGGACGGTAGCAATCAGCCCCAGCATTTT - TRBJ1-5 - TRBV30
CSVEDLTPGTSGSTYNEQFF TGCAGCGTTGAAGATCTTACACCCGGGACTAGCGGGAGTACCTACAATGAGCAGTTCTTC - TRBJ2-1 TRBD2 TRBV29-1
CASSEFGRHEQYF TGTGCCAGCAGTGAATTTGGGAGGCACGAGCAGTACTTC - TRBJ2-7 - TRBV25-1
CASSRGQGTDTQYF TGCGCCAGCAGCAGGGGACAGGGAACAGATACGCAGTATTTT - TRBJ2-3 TRBD1 TRBV5-1
CAWSVIHDEQFF TGTGCCTGGAGTGTAATCCACGATGAGCAGTTCTTC - TRBJ2-1 - TRBV30
CASIASGRDTQYF TGTGCCAGCATTGCTAGCGGGAGGGATACGCAGTATTTT - TRBJ2-3 TRBD2 TRBV7-8
CASSLAGNRDIQYF TGCGCCAGCAGCTTGGCCGGGAATCGGGACATTCAGTACTTC - TRBJ2-4 - TRBV5-1
CASSQILGRDQRSDYGLDTQYF TGTGCCAGCAGCCAGATACTCGGACGGGATCAACGGAGCGACTACGGGCTAGATACGCAGTATTTT - TRBJ2-3 - TRBV14
CASSFGDRGVLNTEAFF TGCGCCAGCAGCTTCGGGGACAGGGGGGTCCTGAACACTGAAGCTTTCTTT - TRBJ1-1 TRBD1 TRBV5-1
CASSLAMRDNEQFF TGTGCCAGCAGCTTAGCTATGAGGGACAATGAGCAGTTCTTC few TRBJ2-1 - TRBV7-9
CASSSPGAENYGYTF TGTGCCAGCAGCTCTCCGGGGGCCGAAAACTATGGCTACACCTTC - TRBJ1-2 - TRBV7-9
CASSLARQEAFF TGTGCCAGCAGCTTAGCGAGGCAGGAAGCTTTCTTT once TRBJ1-1 - TRBV7-9
CASSLAGPGNEQYF TGTGCCAGCAGCTTAGCTGGACCGGGGAACGAGCAGTACTTC - TRBJ2-7 - TRBV7-2
CASSYPDRGPSSGANVLTF TGTGCCAGCAGCTACCCCGACAGGGGGCCGTCCTCTGGGGCCAACGTCCTGACTTTC - TRBJ2-6 TRBD1 TRBV7-9
CASSRESADEEQYF TGTGCCAGCAGCCGGGAAAGCGCCGATGAGGAGCAGTACTTC - TRBJ2-7 - TRBV11-2
CASSSGQGFETQYF TGCGCCAGCAGCTCCGGACAGGGCTTCGAGACGCAGTATTTT - TRBJ2-3 TRBD1 TRBV5-1
CASSLPDVASGELFF TGTGCCAGTAGTCTCCCGGACGTTGCGTCCGGGGAGCTGTTTTTT - TRBJ2-2 - TRBV19
CASSWTTGGSYNEQFF TGTGCCAGCAGCTGGACGACAGGGGGCTCCTACAATGAGCAGTTCTTC - TRBJ2-1 TRBD1 TRBV5-6
CASSLGAAPNTGELFF TGTGCCAGCAGCTTGGGCGCAGCCCCGAACACCGGGGAGCTGTTTTTT - TRBJ2-2 - TRBV5-5
CASSPTAHEQYF TGTGCCAGCAGCCCGACAGCTCACGAGCAGTACTTC - TRBJ2-7 - TRBV6-5
CASKTLAGGPNEQFF TGTGCCAGCAAAACTCTAGCGGGAGGGCCGAATGAGCAGTTCTTC - TRBJ2-1 TRBD2 TRBV6-4
CASSLARGDTEAFF TGCGCCAGCAGCTTGGCTCGGGGGGACACTGAAGCTTTCTTT - TRBJ1-1 - TRBV5-1
CASSQESDLNTEAFF TGTGCCAGCAGCCAAGAATCAGACTTGAACACTGAAGCTTTCTTT - TRBJ1-1 - TRBV14
CASSPSGGDEQFF TGTGCCAGCAGCCCATCAGGGGGAGATGAGCAGTTCTTC - TRBJ2-1 TRBD1 TRBV7-9